This T cell receptor beta chain was captured by sequencing in a study of shared clonotypes between healthy human individuals. Study-level results: Naive subsets typically showed greater estimated richness than memory subsets.

Only one count was recorded for this clone. Antigen: not known. The data were produced by immunoSEQ multiplex PCR, yet TCRdb's version contains in-frame clones alone and is incomplete. The sample has 2 million or so clones; about 94% are singletons. The CDR3 loop spans 14 amino acids. Trimming took off 0 bases at V and 4 bases at J, with 9 bases between the two ends. The germline gives CDR1 WSHSY, CDR2 SAAADI. Naive CD8 cells were CD45RO-negative, positively selected for CCR7, excluding terminally differentiated effector memory CD45RA+ cells. The source is a man younger than 35 in good health. V gene TRBV10-2 combines with J gene TRBJ1-2; D is ambiguous. Sequencing was done on a sample of naive CD8+ T cells sorted from blood. The DNA of the CDR3 is TGCGCCAGCAGTGAGTCGGGGAAAATCTATGGCTACACCTTC. This sequence encodes CASSESGKIYGYTF.